What follows is one T cell receptor (beta chain) and its context. The antigen is undetermined. This specimen belongs to a study of T cell responses to AZD1222 COVID-19 vaccine. Generated by immunoSEQ multiplex PCR, the TCRdb table keeps only in-frame clones and is missing some. This table has over 100,000 clones, over 75% appearing once. Germline values: CDR1 LNHDA, CDR2 SQIVND (reference sequence). V lost 5 bases, J lost 2 bases, and 15 bases lay in between. The CDR3 loop spans 16 amino acids. Points from the study as a whole: Vaccine-associated CD4 TCRs ranged over spike, dominating at 160-218 and 743-854.

This TCR was recovered from an adult who received the MenACWY meningococcal vaccine as a control. The specimen was peripheral blood, collected 28 days after the second dose of the MenACWY control vaccine. This chain links TRBV19 with TRBJ1-4; D gene unclear. CDR3 in DNA: TGTGCCAGTAGTGATGGAGCAGCTTTTACTAATGAAAAACTGTTTTTT. Its protein product is CASSDGAAFTNEKLFF.